This is a list of T cell receptor beta chains from one sample in a study of blood T cells in healthy people across ages. Using its own MiXCR run on the 5' RACE reads, TCRdb lists one record per CDR3 protein. The sample records about a million distinct CDR3 sequences, around 48% being singletons. Sequences were obtained from blood. All receptors come from a man aged 25-40 years in good health. Each CDR3 is given with its conserved first and last residue. Each record gives: J gene, D gene, V gene, clone size, CDR3 DNA, CDR3 protein. A D gene is named only where the DNA matches it firmly. Part of the rows lack a size; the others show once, few, many or a class for expanded clones.

j_call: TRBJ2-2
d_call: TRBD2
v_call: TRBV20-1
clone_size: .
cdr3_nt: TGCAGTGCTAGAGATGACCGGGGGGCCGGGGAGCTGTTTTTT
cdr3_aa: CSARDDRGAGELFF

j_call: TRBJ1-5
d_call: .
v_call: TRBV4-3
clone_size: .
cdr3_nt: TGCGCCAGCAGCCAAACTCTTGGGCAGCCCCAGCATTTT
cdr3_aa: CASSQTLGQPQHF

j_call: TRBJ1-2
d_call: TRBD1
v_call: TRBV29-1
clone_size: .
cdr3_nt: TGCAGCGTCAGAGGGACAGCCCAGCATGGCTACACCTTC
cdr3_aa: CSVRGTAQHGYTF

j_call: TRBJ1-1
d_call: TRBD1
v_call: TRBV5-1
clone_size: .
cdr3_nt: TGCGCCAGCAGCTCGCACTGGACAGGGCCGAACACTGAAGCTTTCTTT
cdr3_aa: CASSSHWTGPNTEAFF

j_call: TRBJ2-7
d_call: TRBD2
v_call: TRBV9
clone_size: few
cdr3_nt: TGTGCCAGCAGCGTAAGCGGGATATCTGAGCAGTACTTC
cdr3_aa: CASSVSGISEQYF

j_call: TRBJ2-5
d_call: TRBD2
v_call: TRBV7-2
clone_size: .
cdr3_nt: TGTGCCGGCAGCCTGGGGACTAGCGGCTACGAGACCCAGTACTTC
cdr3_aa: CAGSLGTSGYETQYF

j_call: TRBJ2-3
d_call: TRBD2
v_call: TRBV29-1
clone_size: few
cdr3_nt: TGCAGCGTTGGGGCTAGCGGGAGTGATACGCAGTATTTT
cdr3_aa: CSVGASGSDTQYF

j_call: TRBJ2-5
d_call: TRBD2
v_call: TRBV27
clone_size: .
cdr3_nt: TGTGCCAGCAGCCCCCTAGCGGCCGAGCTACAAGAGACCCAGTACTTC
cdr3_aa: CASSPLAAELQETQYF

j_call: TRBJ2-7
d_call: TRBD2
v_call: TRBV5-1
clone_size: .
cdr3_nt: TGCGCCAGCAGCTTGGGACGGGCTAGCGGTTCCTACGAGCAGTACTTC
cdr3_aa: CASSLGRASGSYEQYF

j_call: TRBJ2-7
d_call: .
v_call: TRBV7-8
clone_size: few
cdr3_nt: TGTGCCAGCAGCTTATTGGGACTCCGAAGTGGCGGCGAGCAGTACTTC
cdr3_aa: CASSLLGLRSGGEQYF

j_call: TRBJ2-1
d_call: TRBD2
v_call: TRBV12-3/TRBV12-4
clone_size: .
cdr3_nt: TGTGCCAGCAGTTTCAATAGCGGGGGCGTATTCGGAAATGAGCAGTTCTTC
cdr3_aa: CASSFNSGGVFGNEQFF

j_call: TRBJ2-1
d_call: .
v_call: TRBV20-1
clone_size: .
cdr3_nt: TGCAGTGCTAGAGATCCAGCGCCCGGGGGTGAGCAGTTCTTC
cdr3_aa: CSARDPAPGGEQFF

j_call: TRBJ1-6
d_call: TRBD1
v_call: TRBV27
clone_size: .
cdr3_nt: TGTGCCAGCGGATTGGACAGGGACTATTCACCCCTCCACTTT
cdr3_aa: CASGLDRDYSPLHF

j_call: TRBJ2-3
d_call: TRBD2
v_call: TRBV7-2
clone_size: .
cdr3_nt: TGTGCCAGCAGCTTGGTTACTAGCGGGGGGGTTGATACGCAGTATTTT
cdr3_aa: CASSLVTSGGVDTQYF

j_call: TRBJ2-3
d_call: .
v_call: TRBV5-8
clone_size: .
cdr3_nt: TGTACCAGCAGCTTGGCCTTGGTGGGGGGAAATACGCAGTATTTT
cdr3_aa: CTSSLALVGGNTQYF

j_call: TRBJ2-7
d_call: .
v_call: TRBV6-1
clone_size: .
cdr3_nt: TGTGCCAGCAGCGTAACGGGGTGGGGAGGCTACGAGCAGTACTTC
cdr3_aa: CASSVTGWGGYEQYF

j_call: TRBJ2-7
d_call: .
v_call: TRBV4-2
clone_size: .
cdr3_nt: TGTGCCAGCAGCCAAGATGATGACGGCAACCCCTACGAGCAGTACTTC
cdr3_aa: CASSQDDDGNPYEQYF

j_call: TRBJ2-7
d_call: .
v_call: TRBV6-1
clone_size: once
cdr3_nt: TGTGCCAGCAGGGAGGCGGGCACCCACGAGCAGTACTTC
cdr3_aa: CASREAGTHEQYF

j_call: TRBJ1-2
d_call: TRBD1
v_call: TRBV20-1
clone_size: few
cdr3_nt: TGCAGTGCTAGAGACGGCAGGGGGCGAAACTATGGCTACACCTTC
cdr3_aa: CSARDGRGRNYGYTF

j_call: TRBJ2-2
d_call: .
v_call: TRBV5-1
clone_size: .
cdr3_nt: TGCGCCAGCAACGAAGGGAATGCGAACACCGGGGAACTGTTTTTT
cdr3_aa: CASNEGNANTGELFF

j_call: TRBJ2-3
d_call: .
v_call: TRBV7-9
clone_size: few
cdr3_nt: TGTGCCAGCAGCATCAACCCCGGAGATACGCAGTATTTT
cdr3_aa: CASSINPGDTQYF

j_call: TRBJ2-1
d_call: .
v_call: TRBV6-1
clone_size: .
cdr3_nt: TGTGCCAGCAGTGAAAGGGCCGGCTCCTACAATGAGCAGTTCTTC
cdr3_aa: CASSERAGSYNEQFF

j_call: TRBJ1-6
d_call: TRBD1
v_call: TRBV6-5
clone_size: once
cdr3_nt: TGTGCCAGCGCTCGGGACAGGAATTCACCCCTCCACTTT
cdr3_aa: CASARDRNSPLHF

j_call: TRBJ2-7
d_call: TRBD2
v_call: TRBV28
clone_size: .
cdr3_nt: TGTGCCAGCAGTTCTGCTAGCGGGGGCAATTACAATGAGCAGTACTTC
cdr3_aa: CASSSASGGNYNEQYF

j_call: TRBJ2-1
d_call: .
v_call: TRBV5-1
clone_size: .
cdr3_nt: TGCGCCAGCAGCTTGGCCCAGGAGCCCTACAATGAGCAGTTCTTC
cdr3_aa: CASSLAQEPYNEQFF

j_call: TRBJ2-4
d_call: .
v_call: TRBV7-9
clone_size: .
cdr3_nt: TGTGCCAGCAGCTTAGCGCAGGGGGGACGGAACTTAGCCAAAAACATTCAGTACTTC
cdr3_aa: CASSLAQGGRNLAKNIQYF

j_call: TRBJ2-7
d_call: .
v_call: TRBV12-3/TRBV12-4
clone_size: .
cdr3_nt: TGTGCCAGCAGACCAGGCCCTCGGGGGCCGTACGAGCAGTACTTC
cdr3_aa: CASRPGPRGPYEQYF